This T cell receptor (beta chain) was captured by sequencing in a study of T cell changes during pregnancy in multiple sclerosis. Libraries were prepared by immunoSEQ multiplex PCR; TCRdb keeps only in-frame clonotypes and omits some of them. The sample lists about 66,000 clones; roughly 90% were seen once. V shed 0 bases, J shed 7 bases, and the junction held 13 bases outside the gene matches. Germline V gene lookup returns CDR1 SGHAT and CDR2 FQNNGV. This CDR3 spans 18 amino acids. The starting material was CD8+ T cells from peripheral blood mononuclear cells, obtained before pregnancy. The chain couples TRBV11-2 to TRBJ2-2; 8 positions match TRBD2. This receptor was obtained from a female donor with multiple sclerosis, enrolled in a pregnancy study. As DNA, the CDR3 is TGTGCCAGCAGCTTAGAATATGGCGGGGGGTCCCTCGACGGGGAGCTGTTTTTT. Amino acids: CASSLEYGGGSLDGELFF.